Presented here are 23 T cell receptor beta chains from one specimen sequenced in a study of cytomegalovirus exposure and HLA in healthy donors. Researchers ran the PCR with 60 Vbeta and 13 Jbeta primers. Assay used: immunoSEQ multiplex PCR; TCRdb lists only in-frame clones, some missing. Altogether approximately 130,000 clones are present, 81% being singletons, with the ten largest covering 2% to 2.5%. The sample taken for sequencing was PBMCs. The source of these receptors is a woman aged 40 to 50 in good health and CMV-seronegative.

This chain uses TRBV14 with TRBJ1-1; 8 bases are shared with TRBD1. Germline trimming cut 2 bases from V and 6 bases from J; bases unmatched to any gene: 11. The CDR3 runs 16 residues. The V gene's germline CDR1 is SGHDN and CDR2 FVKESK. Written as DNA, the CDR3 is TGTGCCAGCAGCCAATCGCCCAACAGGGGGATCTCTGAAGCTTTCTTT. This encodes CASSQSPNRGISEAFF.

The chain links TRBV9 to TRBJ1-6; 7 bases line up with TRBD1. Germline V CDR1 and CDR2: SGDLS, YYNGEE. The CDR3 is 14 amino acids. J gave up 7 bases and V 2 bases, and 3 bases lay outside the gene matches. The CDR3 DNA is TGTGCCAGCAGCGTTGGCAGGGGGAATTCACCCCTCCACTTT. Residues: CASSVGRGNSPLHF.

The rearrangement links TRBV9 to TRBJ2-7, with a tentative D call TRBD2 (6 bases). Trimming shortened V by 0 bases and J by 7 bases, and 17 bases separated the two germline ends. The CDR3 consists of 15 residues. CDR1 and CDR2 from the germline V gene are SGDLS and YYNGEE. The DNA for the CDR3 is TGTGCCAGCAGCGTAGAAGGGACTGCGTCCGGGGAGCAGTACTTC. It yields the protein CASSVEGTASGEQYF.

The chain couples TRBV27 to TRBJ2-5, with TRBD2 matching over 8 bases. From germline, CDR1 is MNHEY and CDR2 SMNVEV (reference sequence). V dropped 3 bases and J dropped 2; count of bases not matched to a gene: 11. The CDR3 consists of 17 residues. The CDR3 sequence is CASSFQQYGGGQETQYF. The CDR3 DNA reads TGTGCCAGCAGTTTCCAGCAATACGGGGGGGGGCAAGAGACCCAGTACTTC.

The chain employs TRBV27 and TRBJ1-1; D not resolved. CDR1 is MNHEY and CDR2 is SMNVEV in the germline V gene (reference sequence). V was pared by 4 bases and J by 3 bases, with 18 bases between. This CDR3 region has 16 residues. The CDR3 nucleotides read TGTGCCAGCAGTTCCACCCACGGGCGGGTTGACACTGAAGCTTTCTTT. Translation: CASSSTHGRVDTEAFF.

V is TRBV10-3 and J is TRBJ2-1; 13 bases are shared with TRBD2. The trim removed 4 bases at V and 7 bases at J, leaving 10 bases unmatched. The length of the CDR3 is 17 residues. Germline-derived CDR1 and CDR2 are ENHRY and SYGVKD. The CDR3 loop reads CAISGLAGGTGGNEQFF. In DNA, the CDR3 is TGTGCCATCAGTGGACTAGCGGGAGGAACAGGGGGGAATGAGCAGTTCTTC.

As concerns this clone: At one end, the junction sequence differs from germline, possibly due to a read error. The chain is built from TRBV7-9 and TRBJ2-1; unclear D gene. Per germline, CDR1 SEHNR and CDR2 FQNEAQ (reference sequence). This CDR3 region has 17 residues. As DNA, the CDR3 is TGTTCCAGCAGCCAATTAAATGGTGCGGTAGCCTACAATGAGCAGTTCTTC. Amino acids: CSSSQLNGAVAYNEQFF.

The chain employs TRBV2 and TRBJ2-1; possibly TRBD1 for D (5 bases). Germline CDR1 reads SNHLY; CDR2 reads FYNNEI. This CDR3 region has 15 residues. Trimming stripped 6 bases from V and 0 bases from J, with 12 bases between. Here the CDR3 DNA reads TGTGCCAGCAGGATGACAGTAAGCTCCTACAATGAGCAGTTCTTC. Amino acid sequence: CASRMTVSSYNEQFF.

This chain connects TRBV2 to TRBJ1-2; 9 bases are shared with TRBD1. The CDR3 sequence is 13 residues long. From germline, CDR1 is SNHLY and CDR2 FYNNEI. The ends lost 3 bases at V and 4 bases at J; junction bases unmatched: 0. The CDR3 DNA sequence: TGTGCCAGCAGTGAGGACAGGGGCTATGGCTACACCTTC. It yields the protein CASSEDRGYGYTF.

The J gene is TRBJ2-7, the V gene TRBV30; D unclear. V was clipped by 1 base and J by 2 bases, with 6 bases between them. Germline V gene lookup returns CDR1 GTSNPN and CDR2 SVGIG (reference sequence). The length of the CDR3 is 12 residues. CDR3 loop: CAWSGPTYEQYF. DNA for the CDR3: TGTGCCTGGAGTGGGCCCACCTACGAGCAGTACTTC.

This clone showed up just once. This rearrangement joins TRBV7-2 to TRBJ2-7, with a tentative D call TRBD2 (7 bases). The ends were cut back, 5 bases at V and 6 bases at J, with 23 bases in the middle. From germline, CDR1 is SGHTA and CDR2 FQGNSA. This CDR3 contains 16 residues. CDR3 in DNA: TGTGCCAGCAGCCCACGGAATCGGGGGGCGGCCTCCGAGCAGTACTTC. It is translated as CASSPRNRGAASEQYF. Combining the CDR3 with reference TRBV7-2 and TRBJ2-7 gives the whole variable domain GAGVSQSPSNKVTEKGKDVELRCDPISGHTALYWYRQSLGQGLEFLIYFQGNSAPDKSGLPSDRFSAERTGGSVSTLTIQRTQQEDSAVYLCASSPRNRGAASEQYFGPGTRLTVT.

V gene TRBV11-2 combines with J gene TRBJ1-1; D is possibly TRBD1 (5 bases). CDR1 is SGHAT and CDR2 is FQNNGV in the germline V gene. This CDR3 has 14 residues. The ends were cut back, 5 bases at V and 5 bases at J, with 15 bases in the middle. CDR3 region: CASSGVRGWTEAFF. The CDR3 region has the DNA TGTGCCAGCAGCGGGGTAAGGGGCTGGACTGAAGCTTTCTTT.

V and J are TRBV9 and TRBJ2-5; TRBD2 aligns across 14 bases. The germline CDR1 and CDR2 sequences are SGDLS and YYNGEE. Unmatched junction bases numbered 12, after V lost 4 bases and J lost 7 bases. This CDR3 has 17 residues. CDR3 nucleotide sequence: TGTGCCAGCAGCTCTGGGACTAGCGGGGGCCTAAGAGGGACCCAGTACTTC. Its translation is CASSSGTSGGLRGTQYF.

V gene TRBV19 combines with J gene TRBJ2-7; possibly TRBD2 for D (5 bases). The CDR3 loop spans 13 amino acids. V was pared by 6 bases and J by 1 base, with 10 bases between. Per germline, CDR1 LNHDA and CDR2 SQIVND (reference sequence). The chain's CDR3 is CASSGLGSYEQYF. The CDR3 DNA sequence: TGTGCCAGTAGCGGACTGGGATCCTACGAGCAGTACTTC.

Here the CDR3 reads CASSPAGHSGYTF. The CDR3 nucleotides read TGTGCCAGCAGCCCTGCGGGGCATTCAGGCTACACCTTC. The chain recombines TRBV7-2 with TRBJ1-2; possible D gene TRBD1, 5 bases. The CDR3 is 13 amino acids. V was clipped by 5 bases and J by 8 bases, with 15 bases between them. Germline V gene data show CDR1 as SGHTA and CDR2 as FQGNSA.

This chain joins TRBV9 and TRBJ1-2; D is undetermined. V was pared by 4 bases and J by 0 bases, with 7 bases between. CDR1 and CDR2 (germline): SGDLS, YYNGEE. There are 13 residues in the CDR3. The CDR3 loop is CASSSPPNYGYTF. The DNA of the CDR3 is TGTGCCAGCAGCTCTCCCCCTAACTATGGCTACACCTTC.

This clone has a single count. The chain combines TRBV19 with TRBJ2-2, with D maybe TRBD1 (5 bases). Germline lookup yields CDR1 LNHDA and CDR2 SQIVND (reference sequence). The CDR3 loop spans 15 amino acids. Trimming shortened V by 5 bases and J by 6 bases, and 16 bases separated the two germline ends. Here the CDR3 reads CASSSSQGWAGELFF. DNA for the CDR3: TGTGCCAGTAGTTCCTCTCAGGGATGGGCCGGGGAGCTGTTTTTT.

The chain links TRBV28 to TRBJ1-1; no firm D call. The CDR3 spans 12 residues. Trimming took 6 bases from V and 0 from J, leaving 5 bases between them. Germline loops: CDR1 MDHEN, CDR2 SYDVKM. CDR3 protein: CASRRMNTEAFF. CDR3 in DNA: TGTGCCAGCAGGCGGATGAACACTGAAGCTTTCTTT.

This chain joins TRBV7-9 and TRBJ1-3; D not resolved. CDR1 SEHNR and CDR2 FQNEAQ come from the germline V gene (reference sequence). With 5 bases removed from V and 4 bases from J, the gap between germline ends came to 18 bases. CDR3 length: 16 residues. The CDR3 loop is CASSPIQWVGGNTIYF. The CDR3, as DNA: TGTGCCAGCAGCCCGATACAGTGGGTTGGAGGAAACACCATATATTTT.

This chain joins TRBV19 and TRBJ1-2; TRBD1 is a possible D gene (6 bases). This CDR3 comprises 16 residues. Between the trimmed V and J ends, which lost 6 bases and 7 bases, there was a span of 24 bases. Germline V CDR1 and CDR2: LNHDA, SQIVND (reference sequence). CDR3 sequence: CASSPRPRQAGFGYTF. The CDR3 DNA sequence: TGTGCCAGTAGCCCCCGCCCTAGACAGGCCGGCTTTGGCTACACCTTC.

The chain employs TRBV4-1 and TRBJ2-3, with 7 bases identical to TRBD2. Germline lookup yields CDR1 MGHRA and CDR2 YSYEKL. This CDR3 spans 15 amino acids. Trimming took 4 bases from V and 1 from J; bases not matched to a gene: 5. CDR3 amino acids: CASSLSGAGTDTQYF. CDR3 coding DNA: TGCGCCAGCAGCCTGAGCGGGGCGGGCACAGATACGCAGTATTTT.

The chain has TRBV27 and TRBJ1-1; 9 bases fit TRBD1. V lost 1 base, J lost 3 bases, and 3 bases stayed unmatched. The CDR3 totals 15 residues. Germline assignment: CDR1 MNHEY and CDR2 SMNVEV (reference sequence). The CDR3 DNA follows: TGTGCCAGCAGTTTATTAGGGACAGGGTACACTGAAGCTTTCTTT. Residues: CASSLLGTGYTEAFF.

This chain joins TRBV6-5 and TRBJ2-3; a possible D gene is TRBD2 (6 bases). Looked up from germline, CDR1 is MNHEY and CDR2 is SVGAGI. Trimming pared 8 bases from V and 4 bases from J, leaving 16 bases between. The CDR3 loop spans 14 amino acids. CDR3 DNA sequence: TGTGCCAGCTCTGGGGCCGGGGGAGCAGATACGCAGTATTTT. As protein: CASSGAGGADTQYF.